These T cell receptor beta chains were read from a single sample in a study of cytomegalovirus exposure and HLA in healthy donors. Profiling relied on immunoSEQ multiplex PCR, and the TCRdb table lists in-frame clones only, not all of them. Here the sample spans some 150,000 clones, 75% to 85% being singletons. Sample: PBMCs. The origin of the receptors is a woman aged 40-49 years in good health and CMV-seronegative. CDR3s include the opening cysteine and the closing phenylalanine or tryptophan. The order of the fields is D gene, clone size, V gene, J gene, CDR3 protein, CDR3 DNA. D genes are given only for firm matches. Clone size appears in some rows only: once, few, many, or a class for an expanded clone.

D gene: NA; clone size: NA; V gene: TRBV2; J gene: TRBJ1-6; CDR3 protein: CASSEVVGVVSYNSPLHF; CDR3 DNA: TGTGCCAGCAGTGAAGTCGTAGGGGTGGTCTCCTATAATTCACCCCTCCACTTT
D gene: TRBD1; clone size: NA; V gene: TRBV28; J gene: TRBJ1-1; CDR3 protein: CASSLLDTTGFSEAFF; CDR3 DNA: TGTGCCAGCAGTTTATTGGACACGACAGGGTTTAGTGAAGCTTTCTTT
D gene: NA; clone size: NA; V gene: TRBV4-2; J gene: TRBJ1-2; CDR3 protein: CASSQAFGVEYGYTF; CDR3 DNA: TGTGCCAGCAGCCAAGCCTTCGGGGTGGAATATGGCTACACCTTC
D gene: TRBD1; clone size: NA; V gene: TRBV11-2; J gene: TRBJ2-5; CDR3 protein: CASRQTLRDRGIETQYF; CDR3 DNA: TGTGCCAGCAGACAAACACTCCGGGACAGGGGTATCGAGACCCAGTACTTC
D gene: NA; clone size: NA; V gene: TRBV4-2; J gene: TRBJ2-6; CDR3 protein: CASSQQGAGANVLTF; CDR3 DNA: TGTGCCAGCAGCCAACAGGGTGCGGGGGCCAACGTCCTGACTTTC
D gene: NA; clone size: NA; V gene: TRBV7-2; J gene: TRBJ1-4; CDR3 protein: CASSLGPGGLGEKLFF; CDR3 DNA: TGTGCCAGCAGCTTAGGCCCTGGGGGCCTGGGGGAAAAACTGTTTTTT
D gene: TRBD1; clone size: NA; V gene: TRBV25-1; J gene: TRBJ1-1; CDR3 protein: CASSEVGQGIGEAFF; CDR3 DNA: TGTGCCAGCAGTGAAGTCGGACAGGGGATAGGTGAAGCTTTCTTT
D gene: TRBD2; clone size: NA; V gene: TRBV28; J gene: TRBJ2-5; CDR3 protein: CASEPGLAVETQYF; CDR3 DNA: TGTGCCAGCGAACCGGGACTAGCCGTTGAGACCCAGTACTTC
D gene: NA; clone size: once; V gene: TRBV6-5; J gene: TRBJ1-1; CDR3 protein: CASSQSGGQGTEAFF; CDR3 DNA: TGTGCCAGCAGTCAATCGGGGGGGCAGGGCACTGAAGCTTTCTTT
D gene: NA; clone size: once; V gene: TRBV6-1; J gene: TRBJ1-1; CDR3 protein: CASSEVAREKAFF; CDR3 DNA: TGTGCCAGCAGTGAAGTGGCCAGGGAAAAAGCTTTCTTT
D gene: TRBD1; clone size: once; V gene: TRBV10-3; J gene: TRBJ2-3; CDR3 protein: CAISTQGALTDTQYF; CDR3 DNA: TGTGCCATCAGTACCCAGGGGGCCCTCACAGATACGCAGTATTTT
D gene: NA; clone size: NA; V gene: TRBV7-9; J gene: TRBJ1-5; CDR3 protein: CASSSYQGSNQPQHF; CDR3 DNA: TGTGCCAGCAGCTCATACCAGGGTAGCAATCAGCCCCAGCATTTT
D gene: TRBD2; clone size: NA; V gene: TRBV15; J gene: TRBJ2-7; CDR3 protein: CATSRETRGGTYEQYF; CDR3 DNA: TGTGCCACCAGCAGAGAAACGAGGGGAGGGACCTACGAGCAGTACTTC
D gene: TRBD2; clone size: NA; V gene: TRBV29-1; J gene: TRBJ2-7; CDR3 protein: CSVDGGGGTSYEQYF; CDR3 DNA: TGCAGCGTTGATGGAGGCGGGGGGACCTCCTACGAGCAGTACTTC
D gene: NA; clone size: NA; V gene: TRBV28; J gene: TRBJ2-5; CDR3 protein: CASSFVEETQYF; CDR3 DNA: TGTGCCAGCAGTTTCGTTGAAGAGACCCAGTACTTC
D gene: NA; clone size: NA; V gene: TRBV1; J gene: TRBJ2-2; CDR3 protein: CTSRTITRNTGELFF; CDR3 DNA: TGCACCAGCCGTACGATTACTAGAAACACCGGGGAGCTGTTTTTT
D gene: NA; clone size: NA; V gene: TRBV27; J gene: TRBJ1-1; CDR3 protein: CASSLTVNTEAFF; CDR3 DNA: TGTGCCAGCAGTTTAACGGTGAACACTGAAGCTTTCTTT
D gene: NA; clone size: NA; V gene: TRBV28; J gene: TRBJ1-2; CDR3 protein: CASIHRAGSGYTF; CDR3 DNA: TGTGCCAGCATCCACCGCGCCGGGAGCGGCTACACCTTC
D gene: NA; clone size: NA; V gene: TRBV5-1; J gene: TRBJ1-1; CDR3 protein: CASSLAVPGEAFF; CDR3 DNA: TGCGCCAGCAGCTTGGCCGTCCCGGGTGAAGCTTTCTTT
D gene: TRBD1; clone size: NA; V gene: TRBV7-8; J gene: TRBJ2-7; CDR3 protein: CASSAQGPNSYEQYF; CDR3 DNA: TGTGCCAGCAGCGCACAGGGGCCTAACTCCTACGAGCAGTACTTC
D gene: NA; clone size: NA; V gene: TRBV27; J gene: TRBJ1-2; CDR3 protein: CASSSGVILGDGYTF; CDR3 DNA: TGTGCCAGCAGTTCCGGGGTTATCTTGGGAGATGGCTACACCTTC
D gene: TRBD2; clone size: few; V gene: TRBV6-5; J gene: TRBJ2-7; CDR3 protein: CATLARGRGGNVQYF; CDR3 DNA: TGTGCCACCCTAGCACGAGGACGGGGGGGCAACGTGCAGTACTTC
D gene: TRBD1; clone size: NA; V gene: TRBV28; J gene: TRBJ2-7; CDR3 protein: CASTRQGAAYEQYF; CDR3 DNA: TGTGCCAGCACCAGACAGGGGGCCGCCTACGAGCAGTACTTC
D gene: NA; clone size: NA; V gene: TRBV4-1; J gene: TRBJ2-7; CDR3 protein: CASSQVVVAPYEQYF; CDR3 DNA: TGCGCCAGCAGCCAAGTGGTGGTAGCCCCCTACGAGCAGTACTTC
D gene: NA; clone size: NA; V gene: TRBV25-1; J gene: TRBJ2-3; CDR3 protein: CANSEEGSTDTQYF; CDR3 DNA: TGTGCCAACAGTGAAGAGGGATCGACAGATACGCAGTATTTT
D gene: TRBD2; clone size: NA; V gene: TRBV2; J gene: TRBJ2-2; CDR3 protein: CASSEVGATSGGMTLANTGELFF; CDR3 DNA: TGTGCCAGCAGTGAAGTAGGGGCTACTAGCGGGGGGATGACCTTAGCGAACACCGGGGAGCTGTTTTTT
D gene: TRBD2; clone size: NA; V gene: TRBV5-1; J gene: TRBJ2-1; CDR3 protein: CASSLAGRSNEQFF; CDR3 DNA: TGCGCCAGCAGCTTAGCGGGGAGAAGCAATGAGCAGTTCTTC
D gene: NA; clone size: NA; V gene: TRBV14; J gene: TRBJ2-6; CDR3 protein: CASSQAGANVLTF; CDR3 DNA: TGTGCCAGCAGCCAAGCGGGGGCCAACGTCCTGACTTTC
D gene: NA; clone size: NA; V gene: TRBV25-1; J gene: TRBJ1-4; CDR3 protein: CASSAHDEGDEEKLFF; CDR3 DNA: TGTGCCAGCAGTGCCCACGATGAGGGAGATGAGGAAAAACTGTTTTTT
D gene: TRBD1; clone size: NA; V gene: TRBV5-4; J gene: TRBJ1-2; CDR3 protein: CASSPSQGVDYGYTF; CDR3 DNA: TGTGCCAGCAGCCCATCACAGGGGGTCGACTATGGCTACACCTTC
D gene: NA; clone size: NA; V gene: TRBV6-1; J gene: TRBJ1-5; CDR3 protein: CASTGNQPQHF; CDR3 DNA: TGTGCCAGCACGGGCAATCAGCCCCAGCATTTT
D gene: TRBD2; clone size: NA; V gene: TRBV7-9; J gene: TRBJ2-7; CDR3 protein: CASSSSSGPPYEQYF; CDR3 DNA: TGTGCCAGCAGCTCCTCTAGCGGGCCACCCTACGAGCAGTACTTC
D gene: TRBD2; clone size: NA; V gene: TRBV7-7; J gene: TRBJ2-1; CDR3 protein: CASSRTGEGEQFF; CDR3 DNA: TGTGCTAGCAGCCGGACTGGGGAGGGGGAGCAGTTCTTC
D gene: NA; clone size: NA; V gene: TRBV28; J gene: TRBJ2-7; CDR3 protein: CASSVGGYEQYF; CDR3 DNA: TGTGCCAGCAGTGTAGGGGGTTACGAGCAGTACTTC
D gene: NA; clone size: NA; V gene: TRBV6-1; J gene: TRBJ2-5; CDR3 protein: CASSGGGGRETQYF; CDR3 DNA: TGTGCCAGCAGCGGAGGGGGGGGGAGGGAGACCCAGTACTTC
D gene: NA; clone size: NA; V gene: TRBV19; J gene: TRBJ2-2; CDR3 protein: CASSIKYSGYTNTGELFF; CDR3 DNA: TGTGCCAGTAGTATAAAATATAGCGGCTATACGAACACCGGGGAGCTGTTTTTT
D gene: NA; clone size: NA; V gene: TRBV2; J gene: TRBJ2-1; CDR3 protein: CASTVGAFGYHEQFF; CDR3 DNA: TGTGCCAGCACCGTAGGGGCGTTCGGGTATCATGAGCAGTTCTTC
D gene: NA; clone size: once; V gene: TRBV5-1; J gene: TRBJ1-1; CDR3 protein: CASSPGGLWGTEAFF; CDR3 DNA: TGCGCCAGCAGCCCCGGGGGTCTTTGGGGGACTGAAGCTTTCTTT
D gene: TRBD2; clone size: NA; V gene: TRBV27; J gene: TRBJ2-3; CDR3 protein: CASSFARGEDTQYF; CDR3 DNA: TGTGCCAGCAGTTTCGCGCGGGGGGAGGATACGCAGTATTTT
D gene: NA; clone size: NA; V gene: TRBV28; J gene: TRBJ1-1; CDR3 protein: CASHTSTPEAFF; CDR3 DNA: TGTGCCAGCCACACCTCAACACCTGAAGCTTTCTTT
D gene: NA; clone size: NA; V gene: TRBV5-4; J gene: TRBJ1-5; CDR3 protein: CASSLDRSNQPQHF; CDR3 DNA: TGTGCCAGCAGCTTGGACAGAAGCAATCAGCCCCAGCATTTT
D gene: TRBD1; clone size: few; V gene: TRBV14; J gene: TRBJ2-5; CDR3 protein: CASSQVGTGWETQYF; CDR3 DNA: TGTGCCAGCAGCCAAGTCGGGACAGGGTGGGAGACCCAGTACTTC
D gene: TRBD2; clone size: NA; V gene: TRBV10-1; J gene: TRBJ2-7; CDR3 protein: CASSEWPSGYEQYF; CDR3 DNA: TGCGCCAGCAGTGAGTGGCCTAGCGGCTACGAGCAGTACTTC
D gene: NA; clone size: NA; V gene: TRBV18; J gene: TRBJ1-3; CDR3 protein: CASSPMTDSGNTIYF; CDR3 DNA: TGTGCCAGCTCACCCATGACAGACTCTGGAAACACCATATATTTT
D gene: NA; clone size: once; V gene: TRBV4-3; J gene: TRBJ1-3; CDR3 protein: CASSQGGAGAGNTIYF; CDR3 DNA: TGCGCCAGCAGCCAAGGGGGTGCAGGGGCTGGAAACACCATATATTTT
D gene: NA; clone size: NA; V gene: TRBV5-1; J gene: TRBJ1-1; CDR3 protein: CASSLGRLNTEAFF; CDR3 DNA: TGCGCCAGCAGCTTAGGCAGACTAAACACTGAAGCTTTCTTT
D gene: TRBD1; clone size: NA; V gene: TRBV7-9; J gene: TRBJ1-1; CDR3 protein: CSSSPRTGGATEAFF; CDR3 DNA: TGTTCCAGCAGCCCCCGGACAGGGGGGGCCACTGAAGCTTTCTTT